This paragraph reports one T cell receptor (beta chain). The data belong to a study of CD8+CD57+ T cells in acquired aplastic anemia. Genomic DNA served as template for TCR beta VDJ and CDR3 profiling. TCRdb independently ran MiXCR on the reads; one entry per CDR3 protein. The data show about 160,000 distinct CDR3 sequences, with about two thirds seen just once and 40% to 60% held by the top ten. For sequencing, patients were chosen who had shown expansion of CD8+CD57+ cells by flow cytometry. This receptor was identified in a human donor with aplastic anemia. Sequenced: sorted CD4+, CD8+, or CD8+CD57+ T cells (not recorded which) from PBMCs.

The CDR3 DNA reads as TGTGCCAGCAGCTTGGATGCTAGCGGGGGGGGACAAGAGACCCAGTACTTC. Amino acid sequence: CASSLDASGGGQETQYF. This chain joins TRBV5-6 and TRBJ2-5, with TRBD2 matching 12 bases. With 0 bases clipped from V and 2 bases from J, the junction kept 5 bases outside the gene matches. CDR1 and CDR2 from the germline V gene are SGHDT and YYEEEE. This CDR3 comprises 17 residues.